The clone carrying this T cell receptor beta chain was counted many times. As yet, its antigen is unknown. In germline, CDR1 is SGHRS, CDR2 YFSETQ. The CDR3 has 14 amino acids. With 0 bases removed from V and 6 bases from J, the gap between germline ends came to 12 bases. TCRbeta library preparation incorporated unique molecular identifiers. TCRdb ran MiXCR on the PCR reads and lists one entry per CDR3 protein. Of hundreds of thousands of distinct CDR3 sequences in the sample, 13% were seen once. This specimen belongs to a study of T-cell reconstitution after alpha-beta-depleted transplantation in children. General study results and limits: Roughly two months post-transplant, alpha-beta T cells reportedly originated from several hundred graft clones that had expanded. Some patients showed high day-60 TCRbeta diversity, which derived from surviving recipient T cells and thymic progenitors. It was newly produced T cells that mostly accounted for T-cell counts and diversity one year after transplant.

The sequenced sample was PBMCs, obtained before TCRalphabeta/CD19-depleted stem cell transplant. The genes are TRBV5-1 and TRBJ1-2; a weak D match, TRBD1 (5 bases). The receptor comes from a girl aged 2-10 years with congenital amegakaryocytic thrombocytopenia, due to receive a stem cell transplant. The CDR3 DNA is TGCGCCAGCAGCTTGGCCTTAGCAGGGAATGGCTACACCTTC. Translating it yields CASSLALAGNGYTF.